Presented here are 6 T cell receptor beta chains from one specimen sequenced in a study of blood T cell repertoires in COVID-19. Produced via immunoSEQ multiplex PCR; TCRdb's table is partial and in-frame only. The data contain about 290,000 clones, 85% of them singletons. Sequenced sample: peripheral blood. Receptors were obtained from a woman aged 45-59 years with active or convalescent COVID-19.

V is TRBV7-9 and J is TRBJ2-3; 7 positions agree with TRBD2. This CDR3 has 14 residues. With V trimmed by 8 bases and J by 3 bases, 8 bases remained unmatched. Germline CDR1 is SEHNR and CDR2 is FQNEAQ (reference sequence). The chain's CDR3 is CASLGGYGTDTQYF. The CDR3 nucleotides read TGTGCCAGCCTCGGGGGGTATGGTACAGATACGCAGTATTTT.

The chain employs TRBV28 and TRBJ1-2; tentatively, D is TRBD1 (6 bases). V lost 6 bases and J 8 bases, leaving 13 bases between the germline ends. The CDR3 is 12 residues long. Germline assignment: CDR1 MDHEN and CDR2 SYDVKM. The CDR3 reads CASRTGVGGYTF. The CDR3 DNA reads TGTGCCAGCAGGACAGGAGTCGGCGGCTACACCTTC.

The chain has TRBV28 and TRBJ2-1; 7 bases agree with TRBD2. CDR1 and CDR2 (germline): MDHEN, SYDVKM. This CDR3 contains 18 residues. Trimming removed 6 bases from V and 8 bases from J; junction bases left unmatched: 22. Here the CDR3 reads CASRPLRGLSLDRDEQFF. The DNA of the CDR3 is TGTGCCAGCAGACCACTAAGGGGACTATCGCTGGATAGGGATGAGCAGTTCTTC.

The chain recombines TRBV25-1 with TRBJ2-7; a weak D match, TRBD2 (5 bases). The CDR3 sequence is 12 residues long. Trimming took off 2 bases at V and 7 bases at J, with 9 bases between the two ends. From germline, CDR1 is MGHDK and CDR2 SYGVNS. CDR3 nucleotide sequence: TGTGCCAGCAGTGAACGGCCGGGGGAGCAGTACTTC. Translated: CASSERPGEQYF.

V gene TRBV2 combines with J gene TRBJ1-4; TRBD1 matches 11 bases. CDR3 length: 14 residues. V dropped 7 bases and J dropped 7; count of bases not matched to a gene: 5. Germline values: CDR1 SNHLY, CDR2 FYNNEI. The CDR3 region has the DNA TGTGCCAGCACCCGGGACAGGGGGGCTGAAAAACTGTTTTTT. Translated, it gives CASTRDRGAEKLFF.

The chain has TRBV12-1 and TRBJ1-5; no DNA check was done on the table's D call, TRBD1. TRBV12-1 is deemed a pseudogene. This CDR3 region has 16 residues. CDR3 residues: CASSFDREGGNQPQHF. Here the CDR3 DNA reads TGTGCCAGCAGCTTTGACAGGGAAGGAGGCAATCAGCCCCAGCATTTT.